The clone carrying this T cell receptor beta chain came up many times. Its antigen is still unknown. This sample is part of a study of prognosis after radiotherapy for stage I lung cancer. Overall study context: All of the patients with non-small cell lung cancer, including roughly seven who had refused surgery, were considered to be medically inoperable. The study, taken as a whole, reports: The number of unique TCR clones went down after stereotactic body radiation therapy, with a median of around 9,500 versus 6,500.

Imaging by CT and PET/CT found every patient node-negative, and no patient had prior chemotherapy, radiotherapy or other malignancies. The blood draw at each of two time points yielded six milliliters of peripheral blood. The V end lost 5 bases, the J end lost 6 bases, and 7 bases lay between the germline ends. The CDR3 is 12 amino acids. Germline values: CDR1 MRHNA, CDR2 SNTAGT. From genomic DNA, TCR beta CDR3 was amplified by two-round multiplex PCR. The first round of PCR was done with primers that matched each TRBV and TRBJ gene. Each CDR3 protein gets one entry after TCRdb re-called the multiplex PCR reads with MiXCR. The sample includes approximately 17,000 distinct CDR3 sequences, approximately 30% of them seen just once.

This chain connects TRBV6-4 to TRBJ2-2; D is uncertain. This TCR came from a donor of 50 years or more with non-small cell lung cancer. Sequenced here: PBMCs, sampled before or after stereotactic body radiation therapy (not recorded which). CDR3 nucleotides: TGTGCCAGCAGTCATCCCCCCGGGGAGCTGTTTTTT. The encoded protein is CASSHPPGELFF.